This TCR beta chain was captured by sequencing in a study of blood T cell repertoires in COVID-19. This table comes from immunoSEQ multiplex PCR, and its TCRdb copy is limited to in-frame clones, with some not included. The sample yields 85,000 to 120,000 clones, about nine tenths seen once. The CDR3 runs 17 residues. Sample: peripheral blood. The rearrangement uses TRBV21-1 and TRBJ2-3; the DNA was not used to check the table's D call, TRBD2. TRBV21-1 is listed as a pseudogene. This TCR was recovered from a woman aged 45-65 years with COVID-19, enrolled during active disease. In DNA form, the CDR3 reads TGTGCCAGCAGCCCGCTAAGGACTGATTCCCCTACAGATACGCAGTATTTT. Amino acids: CASSPLRTDSPTDTQYF.